This entry lists 24 T cell receptor beta chains sequenced from one sample in a study of shared clonotypes between healthy human individuals. Libraries were prepared by immunoSEQ multiplex PCR; TCRdb keeps only in-frame clonotypes and omits some of them. The sample includes hundreds of thousands of clones, more than 70% of them seen just once. The sample comprised memory CD4+ T cells sorted from blood. The subset: CD45RA-negative fraction. The receptors derive from a woman aged 25 to 45 in good health.

The rearrangement joins TRBV6-5 to TRBJ1-1; D unresolved. The CDR3 loop spans 14 amino acids. Trimming removed 8 bases at V and 0 bases at J, with 13 bases between. CDR1 MNHEY and CDR2 SVGAGI come from the germline V gene. The CDR3 here is CASASPKMNTEAFF. CDR3 nucleotides: TGTGCCAGCGCTTCGCCGAAAATGAACACTGAAGCTTTCTTT.

V is TRBV5-4 and J is TRBJ1-1; 7 bases fit TRBD1. CDR1 and CDR2 (germline): SGHNT, YYREEE (reference sequence). V dropped 5 bases and J dropped 9; count of bases not matched to a gene: 7. The CDR3 loop spans 12 amino acids. The DNA for the CDR3 is TGTGCCAGCAGAGAATACAGGGGACAAGCTTTCTTT. It is translated as CASREYRGQAFF.

This clone came up once. The chain couples TRBV2 to TRBJ1-5; D not certain. The CDR3 has 13 residues. Germline V gene sequence: CDR1 SNHLY, CDR2 FYNNEI. V was cut by 2 bases and J by 7 bases, with 9 bases left in between. CDR3 bases: TGTGCCAGCAGTGAAAGCGAAGGGCAGCCCCAGCATTTT. Translation: CASSESEGQPQHF.

The V and J genes are TRBV2 and TRBJ1-3, with D uncertain. V lost 6 bases, J lost 4 bases, and 7 bases lay in between. The CDR3 is 12 amino acids. The V gene's germline CDR1 is SNHLY and CDR2 FYNNEI. CDR3 sequence (DNA): TGTGCCAGCAGGATGGGGGGAAACACCATATATTTT. This encodes CASRMGGNTIYF. Variable domain in full (rest from reference TRBV2 and TRBJ1-3): EPEVTQTPSHQVTQMGQEVILRCVPISNHLYFYWYRQILGQKVEFLVSFYNNEISEKSEIFDDQFSVERPDGSNFTLKIRSTKLEDSAMYFCASRMGGNTIYFGEGSWLTVV.

As regards this clone: At the DNA level, this CDR3 is encoded by other sequences in the same sample as well. J is TRBJ2-6 and V is TRBV18, with D tentatively TRBD1 (6 bases). Germline CDR1 KGHSH, CDR2 LQKENI. The CDR3 has 14 residues. V was pared by 3 bases and J by 4 bases, with 7 bases between. CDR3 sequence reads: CASSPGAGANVLTF. Written as DNA, the CDR3 is TGTGCCAGCTCACCGGGGGCCGGGGCCAACGTCCTGACTTTC.

Turning to this clone: Other DNA sequences of this sample code for an identical CDR3. The chain has TRBV7-9 and TRBJ2-4; 10 nucleotides line up with TRBD1. The CDR3 has 16 residues. Germline loops: CDR1 SEHNR, CDR2 FQNEAQ (reference sequence). The ends lost 1 base at V and 3 bases at J; junction bases unmatched: 3. This chain's CDR3 is CASSLGQGADKNIQYF. The CDR3 coding sequence is TGTGCCAGCAGCTTAGGACAGGGGGCGGACAAAAACATTCAGTACTTC.

V is TRBV5-4 and J is TRBJ2-7; maybe TRBD2 (6 bases). The CDR3 spans 15 residues. V lost 4 bases and J lost 2, with 16 bases in between. CDR1 and CDR2 (germline): SGHNT, YYREEE (reference sequence). This CDR3 reads CASSASGTSTYEQYF. The CDR3 region has the DNA TGTGCCAGCAGCGCCTCCGGGACTTCGACCTACGAGCAGTACTTC.

This clone was seen a few times. The V call is TRBV9, the J call TRBJ2-7; tentatively, D is TRBD2 (5 bases). Germline CDR1 and CDR2: SGDLS and YYNGEE. Trimming took off 3 bases at V and 0 bases at J, with 10 bases between the two ends. This CDR3 region has 14 residues. The CDR3 DNA is TGTGCCAGCAGCGCCAGGACTGACTCCTACGAGCAGTACTTC. This codes for CASSARTDSYEQYF.

The chain joins TRBV29-1 to TRBJ1-2; tentatively, D is TRBD1 (5 bases). Trimming stripped 4 bases from V and 4 bases from J, with 13 bases between. The CDR3 extends over 13 amino acids. Germline CDR1 and CDR2: SQVTM and ANQGSEA. The CDR3 DNA reads as TGCAGCGTTGCGGGGGGAGGTACCTATGGCTACACCTTC. Translated: CSVAGGGTYGYTF.

The CDR3 protein is CASSLAGEDTQYF. CDR3 coding DNA: TGTGCCAGCAGCTTGGCAGGTGAAGATACGCAGTATTTT. The rearrangement uses TRBV5-4 and TRBJ2-3, with D unclear. The CDR3 contains 13 residues. Germline V gene data show CDR1 as SGHNT and CDR2 as YYREEE (reference sequence). V lost 0 bases and J lost 5, with 7 bases in between.

As to this clone: The same CDR3 arises from other DNA sequences in this sample as well. This rearrangement joins TRBV19 to TRBJ2-3; D call uncertain. Germline lookup yields CDR1 LNHDA and CDR2 SQIVND (reference sequence). This CDR3 has 13 amino acids. The V and J ends lost 2 bases and 1 base respectively, with 4 bases between them. The CDR3 DNA reads TGTGCCAGTAGTATAACACGCACAGATACGCAGTATTTT. It specifies CASSITRTDTQYF. Full variable domain (remainder filled in from reference TRBV19 and TRBJ2-3): DGGITQSPKYLFRKEGQNVTLSCEQNLNHDAMYWYRQDPGQGLRLIYYSQIVNDFQKGDIAEGYSVSREKKESFPLTVTSAQKNPTAFYLCASSITRTDTQYFGPGTRLTVL.

This chain uses TRBV6-9 with TRBJ2-7, with D possibly matching TRBD1 (5 bases). The ends were cut back, 7 bases at V and 3 bases at J, with 25 bases in the middle. Germline V lookup: CDR1 MNHGY, CDR2 SVAAGI. The CDR3 extends over 17 amino acids. In DNA, the CDR3 is TGTGCCAGCAAGGGGCTCGGACCCCTCTTTTCCTTCTACGAGCAGTACTTC. Its protein product is CASKGLGPLFSFYEQYF.

The chain recombines TRBV18 with TRBJ1-2; D remains ambiguous. From germline, CDR1 is KGHSH and CDR2 LQKENI. The V gene lost 6 bases and the J gene lost 3 bases, with 17 bases spanning the gap. This CDR3 contains 15 residues. CDR3 DNA: TGTGCCAGCTCTCCTATCTCCGGGGAGTACTATGGCTACACCTTC. Translating gives CASSPISGEYYGYTF.

This clone turned up a few times. The J gene is TRBJ2-1, the V gene TRBV29-1; no reliable D call. Per germline, CDR1 SQVTM and CDR2 ANQGSEA. CDR3 length: 14 residues. The ends were cut back, 6 bases at V and 9 bases at J, with 21 bases in the middle. The CDR3 DNA reads as TGCAGCGTCGTGCAGGATCCGCCTCTAGGTGAGCAGTTCTTC. This sequence encodes CSVVQDPPLGEQFF.

V and J are TRBV4-1 and TRBJ2-3; no firm D call. Trimming pared 0 bases from V and 2 bases from J, leaving 12 bases between. CDR1 is MGHRA, CDR2 YSYEKL, per germline. This CDR3 has 16 residues. This CDR3 is CASSQELRSNTDTQYF. The DNA of the CDR3 is TGCGCCAGCAGCCAAGAATTGAGATCTAACACAGATACGCAGTATTTT.

The chain employs TRBV13 and TRBJ2-7; possible D gene TRBD2, 6 bases. The CDR3 length is 14 residues. V was clipped by 5 bases and J by 7 bases, with 18 bases between them. The germline V gene encodes CDR1 PRHDT and CDR2 FYEKMQ (reference sequence). The CDR3 here is CASSRRAGLREQYF. In DNA form, the CDR3 reads TGTGCCAGCAGCCGAAGAGCGGGTCTTCGGGAGCAGTACTTC.

Regarding this clone: Just one base apart from a much larger clone, this may be a read error. The genes are TRBV5-6 and TRBJ2-3; D may be TRBD2 (6 bases). The V end was cut by 4 bases, the J end by 0 bases, with 9 bases between. CDR3 length equals 14 residues. Germline assignment: CDR1 SGHDT and CDR2 YYEEEE. The CDR3 sequence is CASSHGTSTDTQYF. CDR3 sequence (DNA): TGTGCCAGCAGCCACGGGACTAGCACAGATACGCAGTATTTT.

The J gene is TRBJ1-2, the V gene TRBV19; no firm D call. The CDR3 spans 16 residues. Per germline, CDR1 LNHDA and CDR2 SQIVND (reference sequence). Trimming took 5 bases from V and 2 from J, leaving 18 bases between them. The CDR3 here is CASSAEWIHPNYGYTF. In nucleotides, the CDR3 is TGTGCCAGTAGTGCCGAGTGGATACATCCAAACTATGGCTACACCTTC.

This chain links TRBV18 with TRBJ1-2; tentatively, D is TRBD1 (6 bases). The CDR3 totals 16 residues. In germline, CDR1 is KGHSH, CDR2 LQKENI. V dropped 0 bases and J dropped 4 bases, with 15 bases sitting between them. CDR3 DNA sequence: TGTGCCAGCTCACCACCGGGGGCAGGAGGTAGCTATGGCTACACCTTC. Translation: CASSPPGAGGSYGYTF.

This clone was counted between two and nine times. The rearrangement uses TRBV19 and TRBJ2-3; maybe TRBD2 (6 bases). This CDR3 region has 17 residues. Trimming removed 3 bases at V and 6 bases at J, with 22 bases between. Germline CDR1 is LNHDA and CDR2 is SQIVND (reference sequence). CDR3 amino acids: CASSIRLRGGSADTQYF. The CDR3 DNA reads TGTGCCAGTAGTATCCGTCTCCGGGGAGGCAGTGCCGATACGCAGTATTTT.

The V call is TRBV4-2, the J call TRBJ2-7; 11 nucleotides match TRBD1. Trimming took 4 bases from V and 6 from J; bases not matched to a gene: 8. The germline V gene has CDR1 LGHNA and CDR2 YNFKEQ. The CDR3 loop spans 15 amino acids. In DNA form, the CDR3 reads TGTGCCAGCAGCCCGGCCGGGACAGGGGGGCTCGAGCAGTACTTC. It encodes CASSPAGTGGLEQYF.

The chain has TRBV5-1 and TRBJ1-1; D is possibly TRBD1 (5 bases). Deletions cut 0 bases from V and 3 bases from J, with 9 bases between. CDR1 and CDR2 from the germline V gene are SGHRS and YFSETQ. This CDR3 is built from 14 residues. The DNA for the CDR3 is TGCGCCAGCAGCTTGGCCGGGGGTGACACTGAAGCTTTCTTT. Translating gives CASSLAGGDTEAFF.

The rearrangement links TRBV6-5 to TRBJ2-1; no definite D call. The CDR3 consists of 14 residues. V shed 7 bases and J shed 1 base, with 11 bases lying between them. The germline V gene has CDR1 MNHEY and CDR2 SVGAGI. CDR3 protein: CASKGSFSYNEQFF. The CDR3 coding sequence is TGTGCCAGCAAAGGGTCTTTTTCCTACAATGAGCAGTTCTTC.

This chain joins TRBV2 and TRBJ1-5; D gene unclear. Trimming cost V 5 bases and J 3 bases, with 11 bases left between them. Germline loops: CDR1 SNHLY, CDR2 FYNNEI. The CDR3 runs 14 residues. This chain's CDR3 is CASSNRDYNQPQHF. The CDR3 DNA is TGTGCCAGCAGTAACCGTGACTACAATCAGCCCCAGCATTTT.